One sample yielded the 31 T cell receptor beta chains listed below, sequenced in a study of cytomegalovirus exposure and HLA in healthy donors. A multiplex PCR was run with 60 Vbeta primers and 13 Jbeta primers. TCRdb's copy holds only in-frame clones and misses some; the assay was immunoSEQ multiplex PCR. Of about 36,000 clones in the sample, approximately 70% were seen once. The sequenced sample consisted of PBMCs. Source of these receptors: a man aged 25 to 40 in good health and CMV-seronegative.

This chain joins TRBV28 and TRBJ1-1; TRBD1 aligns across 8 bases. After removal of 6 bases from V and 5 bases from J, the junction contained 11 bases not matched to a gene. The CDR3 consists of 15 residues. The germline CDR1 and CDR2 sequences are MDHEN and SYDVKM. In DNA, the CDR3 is TGTGCCAGCAGACCTCAGGGGGCGGGTACGACTGAAGCTTTCTTT. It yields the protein CASRPQGAGTTEAFF.

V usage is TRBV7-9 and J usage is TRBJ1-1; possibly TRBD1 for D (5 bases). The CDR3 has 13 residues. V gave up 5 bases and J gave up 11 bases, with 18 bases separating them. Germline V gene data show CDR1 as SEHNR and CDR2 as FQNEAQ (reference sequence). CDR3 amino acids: CASSPSETVDAFF. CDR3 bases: TGTGCCAGCAGCCCTTCCGAGACAGTTGACGCTTTCTTT.

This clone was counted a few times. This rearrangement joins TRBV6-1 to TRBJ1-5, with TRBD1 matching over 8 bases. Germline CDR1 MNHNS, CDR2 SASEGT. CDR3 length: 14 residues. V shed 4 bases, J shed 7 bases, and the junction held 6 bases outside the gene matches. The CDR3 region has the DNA TGTGCCAGCAGTGTAACGGACAGGGACCAGCCCCAGCATTTT. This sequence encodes CASSVTDRDQPQHF.

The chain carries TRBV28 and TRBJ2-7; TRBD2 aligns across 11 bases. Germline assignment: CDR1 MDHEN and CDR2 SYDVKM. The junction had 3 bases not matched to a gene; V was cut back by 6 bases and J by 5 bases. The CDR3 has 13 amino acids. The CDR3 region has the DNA TGTGCCAGCAGGACTAGCGGGAATCACGAGCAGTACTTC. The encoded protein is CASRTSGNHEQYF.

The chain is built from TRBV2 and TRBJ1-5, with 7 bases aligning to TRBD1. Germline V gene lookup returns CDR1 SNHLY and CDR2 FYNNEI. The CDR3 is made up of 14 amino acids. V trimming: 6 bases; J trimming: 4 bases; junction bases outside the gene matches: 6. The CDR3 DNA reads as TGTGCCAGCAGGGGGGACAGCTCGAATCAGCCCCAGCATTTT. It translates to CASRGDSSNQPQHF.

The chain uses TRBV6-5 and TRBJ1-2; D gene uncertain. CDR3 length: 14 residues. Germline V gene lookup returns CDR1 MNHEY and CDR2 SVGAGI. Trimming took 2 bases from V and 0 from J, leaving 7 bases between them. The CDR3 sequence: CASSYRGSNYGYTF. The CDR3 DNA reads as TGTGCCAGCAGTTACCGGGGATCTAACTATGGCTACACCTTC.

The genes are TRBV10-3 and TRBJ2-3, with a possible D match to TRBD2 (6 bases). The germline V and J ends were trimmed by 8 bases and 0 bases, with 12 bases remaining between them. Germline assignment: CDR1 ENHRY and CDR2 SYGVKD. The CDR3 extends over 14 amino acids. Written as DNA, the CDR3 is TGTGCCATCGGCCAAGCGGGTAGCACAGATACGCAGTATTTT. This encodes CAIGQAGSTDTQYF.

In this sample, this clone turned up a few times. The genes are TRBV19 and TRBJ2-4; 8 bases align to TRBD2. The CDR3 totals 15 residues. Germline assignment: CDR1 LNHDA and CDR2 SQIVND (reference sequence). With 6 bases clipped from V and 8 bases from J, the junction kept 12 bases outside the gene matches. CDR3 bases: TGTGCCAGTAGCCTGGAAAGCGGGAGTTCGTACATTCAGTACTTC. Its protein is CASSLESGSSYIQYF.

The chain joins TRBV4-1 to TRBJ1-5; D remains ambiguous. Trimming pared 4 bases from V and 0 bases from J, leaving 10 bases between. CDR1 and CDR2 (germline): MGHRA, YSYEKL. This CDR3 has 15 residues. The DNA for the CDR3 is TGCGCCAGCAGCCTCTGGCAGGCTAGCAATCAGCCCCAGCATTTT. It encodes CASSLWQASNQPQHF.

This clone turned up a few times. The DNA of the CDR3 is TGCGCCAGCAGCTTGGCTTCTAGCTACGATACGCAGTATTTT. It translates to CASSLASSYDTQYF. The chain uses TRBV5-1 and TRBJ2-3; possible D gene TRBD2, 5 bases. Germline V gene data show CDR1 as SGHRS and CDR2 as YFSETQ. The V and J ends lost 0 bases and 6 bases respectively, with 11 bases between them. This CDR3 has 14 amino acids.

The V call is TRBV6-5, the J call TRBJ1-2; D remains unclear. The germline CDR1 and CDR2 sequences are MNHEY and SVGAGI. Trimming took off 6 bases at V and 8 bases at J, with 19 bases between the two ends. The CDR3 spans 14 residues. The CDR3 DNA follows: TGTGCCAGCAGCTTACTCATGGCACCACAGGGCTACACCTTC. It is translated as CASSLLMAPQGYTF.

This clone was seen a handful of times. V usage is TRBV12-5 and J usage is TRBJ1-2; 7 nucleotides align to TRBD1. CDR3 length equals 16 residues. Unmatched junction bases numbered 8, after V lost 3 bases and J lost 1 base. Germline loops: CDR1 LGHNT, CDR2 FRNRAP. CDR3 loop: CASGFAWDRVNYGYTF. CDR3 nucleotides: TGTGCTAGTGGTTTTGCGTGGGACAGAGTTAACTATGGCTACACCTTC.

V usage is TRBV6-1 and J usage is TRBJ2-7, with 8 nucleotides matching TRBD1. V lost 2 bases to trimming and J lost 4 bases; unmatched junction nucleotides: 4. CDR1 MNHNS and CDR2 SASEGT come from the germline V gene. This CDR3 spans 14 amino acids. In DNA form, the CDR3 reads TGTGCCAGCAGTGAAATTGGACAGGGTTACGAGCAGTACTTC. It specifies CASSEIGQGYEQYF.

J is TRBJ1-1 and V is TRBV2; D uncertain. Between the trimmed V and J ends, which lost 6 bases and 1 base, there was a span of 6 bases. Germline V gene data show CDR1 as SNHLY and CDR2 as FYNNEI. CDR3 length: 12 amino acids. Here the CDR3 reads CASRGRNTEAFF. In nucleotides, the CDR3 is TGTGCCAGCAGGGGGAGGAACACTGAAGCTTTCTTT.

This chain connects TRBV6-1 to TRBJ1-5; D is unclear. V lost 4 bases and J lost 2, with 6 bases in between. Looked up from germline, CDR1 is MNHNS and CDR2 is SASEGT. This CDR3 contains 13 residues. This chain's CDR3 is CASSALGNQPQHF. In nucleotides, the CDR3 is TGTGCCAGCAGTGCTCTAGGCAATCAGCCCCAGCATTTT.

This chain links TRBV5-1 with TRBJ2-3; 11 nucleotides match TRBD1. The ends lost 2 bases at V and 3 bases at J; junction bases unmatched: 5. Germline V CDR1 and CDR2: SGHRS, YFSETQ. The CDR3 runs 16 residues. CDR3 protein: CASSFTGTGGTDTQYF. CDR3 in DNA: TGCGCCAGCAGCTTTACCGGGACAGGGGGAACAGATACGCAGTATTTT.

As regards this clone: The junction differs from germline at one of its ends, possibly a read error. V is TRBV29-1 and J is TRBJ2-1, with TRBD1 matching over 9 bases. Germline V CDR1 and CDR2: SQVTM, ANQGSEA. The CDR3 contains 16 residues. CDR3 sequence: CSVEDGQGSSYNEQFF. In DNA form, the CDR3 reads TGCAGCGTCGAAGATGGACAGGGGAGCTCCTACAATGAGCAGTTCTTC.

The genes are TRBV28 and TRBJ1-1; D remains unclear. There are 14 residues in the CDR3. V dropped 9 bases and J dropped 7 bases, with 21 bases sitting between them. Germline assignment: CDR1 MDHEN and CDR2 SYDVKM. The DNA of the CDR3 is TGTGCCAGTGCCTACCGGGTCGACCGAGGTGAAGCTTTCTTT. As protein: CASAYRVDRGEAFF.

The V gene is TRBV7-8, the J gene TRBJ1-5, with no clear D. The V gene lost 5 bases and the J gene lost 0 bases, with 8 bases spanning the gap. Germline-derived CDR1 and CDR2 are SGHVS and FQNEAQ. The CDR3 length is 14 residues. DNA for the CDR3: TGTGCCAGCAGCACAGCAAGTAGCAATCAGCCCCAGCATTTT. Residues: CASSTASSNQPQHF. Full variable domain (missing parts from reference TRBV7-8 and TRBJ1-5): GAGVSQSPRYKVAKRGQDVALRCDPISGHVSLFWYQQALGQGPEFLTYFQNEAQLDKSGLPSDRFFAERPEGSVSTLKIQRTQQEDSAVYLCASSTASSNQPQHFGDGTRLSIL.

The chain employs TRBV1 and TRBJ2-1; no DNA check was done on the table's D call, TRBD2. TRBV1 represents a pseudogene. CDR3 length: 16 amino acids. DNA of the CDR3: TGCACCAGCAGCCGCGGACTTACAAGCTCCTACAATGAGCAGTTCTTC. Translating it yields CTSSRGLTSSYNEQFF.

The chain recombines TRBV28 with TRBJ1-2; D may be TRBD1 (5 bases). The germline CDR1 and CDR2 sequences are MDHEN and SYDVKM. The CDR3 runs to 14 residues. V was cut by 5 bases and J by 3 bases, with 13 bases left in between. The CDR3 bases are TGTGCCAGCAGTCCGCTTGGGGGGGACTATGGCTACACCTTC. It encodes CASSPLGGDYGYTF.

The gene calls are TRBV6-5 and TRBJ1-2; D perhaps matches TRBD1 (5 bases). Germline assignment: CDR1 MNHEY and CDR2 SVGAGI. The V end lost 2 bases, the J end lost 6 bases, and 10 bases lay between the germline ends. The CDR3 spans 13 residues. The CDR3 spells CASSYDRRDGYTF. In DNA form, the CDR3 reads TGTGCCAGCAGTTACGACAGACGCGATGGCTACACCTTC.

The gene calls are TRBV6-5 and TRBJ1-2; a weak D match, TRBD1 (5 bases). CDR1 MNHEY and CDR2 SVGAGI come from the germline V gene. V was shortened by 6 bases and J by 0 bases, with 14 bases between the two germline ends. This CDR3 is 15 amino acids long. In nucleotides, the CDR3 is TGTGCCAGCAGCCGACAGACAGTTTCTAACTATGGCTACACCTTC. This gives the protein CASSRQTVSNYGYTF.

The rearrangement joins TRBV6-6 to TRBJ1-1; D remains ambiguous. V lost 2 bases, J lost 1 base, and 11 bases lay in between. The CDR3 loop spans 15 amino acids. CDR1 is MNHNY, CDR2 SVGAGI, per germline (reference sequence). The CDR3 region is CASSYDGSRNTEAFF. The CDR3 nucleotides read TGTGCCAGCAGTTACGATGGGTCTAGGAACACTGAAGCTTTCTTT.

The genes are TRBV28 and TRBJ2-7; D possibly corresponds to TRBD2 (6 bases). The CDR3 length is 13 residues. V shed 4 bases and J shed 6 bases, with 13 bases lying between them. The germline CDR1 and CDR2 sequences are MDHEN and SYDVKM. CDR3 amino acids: CASSWGVGGEQYF. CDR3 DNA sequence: TGTGCCAGCAGTTGGGGGGTGGGCGGCGAGCAGTACTTC.

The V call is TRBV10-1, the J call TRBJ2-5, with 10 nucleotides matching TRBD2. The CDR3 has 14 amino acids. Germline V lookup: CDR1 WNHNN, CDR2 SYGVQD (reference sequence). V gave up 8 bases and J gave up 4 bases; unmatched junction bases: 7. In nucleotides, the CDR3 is TGCGCCAGCCCCCCGGGACTAGCGCTAGAGACCCAGTACTTC. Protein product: CASPPGLALETQYF.

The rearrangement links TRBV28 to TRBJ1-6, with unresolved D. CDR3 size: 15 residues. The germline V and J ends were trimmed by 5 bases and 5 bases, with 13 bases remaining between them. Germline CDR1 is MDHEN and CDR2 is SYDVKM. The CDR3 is CASSPPRGNNSPLHF. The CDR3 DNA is TGTGCCAGCAGTCCTCCACGAGGTAATAATTCACCCCTCCACTTT.

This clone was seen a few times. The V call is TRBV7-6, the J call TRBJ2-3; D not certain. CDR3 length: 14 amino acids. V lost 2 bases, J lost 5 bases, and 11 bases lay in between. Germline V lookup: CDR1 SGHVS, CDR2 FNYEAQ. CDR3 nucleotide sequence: TGTGCCAGCAGCTTAACAGCAATGAGAGATACGCAGTATTTT. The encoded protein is CASSLTAMRDTQYF.

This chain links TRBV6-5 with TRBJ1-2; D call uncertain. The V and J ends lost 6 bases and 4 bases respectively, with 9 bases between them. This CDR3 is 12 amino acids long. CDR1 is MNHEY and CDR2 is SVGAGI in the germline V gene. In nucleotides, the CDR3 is TGTGCCAGCAGGGGTAGCTTCTATGGCTACACCTTC. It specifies CASRGSFYGYTF.

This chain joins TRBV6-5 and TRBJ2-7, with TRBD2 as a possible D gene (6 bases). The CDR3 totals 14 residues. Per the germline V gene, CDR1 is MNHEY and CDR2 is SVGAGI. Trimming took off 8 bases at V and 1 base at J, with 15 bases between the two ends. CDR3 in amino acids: CASGGSVRSYEQYF. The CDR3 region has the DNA TGTGCCAGCGGGGGGAGCGTTAGGTCCTACGAGCAGTACTTC.

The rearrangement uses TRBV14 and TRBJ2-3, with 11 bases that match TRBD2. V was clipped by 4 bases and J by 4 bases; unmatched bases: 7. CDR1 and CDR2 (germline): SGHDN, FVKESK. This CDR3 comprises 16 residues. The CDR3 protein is CASSPHRSGGADTQYF. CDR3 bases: TGTGCCAGCAGCCCTCATCGTAGCGGGGGGGCAGATACGCAGTATTTT.